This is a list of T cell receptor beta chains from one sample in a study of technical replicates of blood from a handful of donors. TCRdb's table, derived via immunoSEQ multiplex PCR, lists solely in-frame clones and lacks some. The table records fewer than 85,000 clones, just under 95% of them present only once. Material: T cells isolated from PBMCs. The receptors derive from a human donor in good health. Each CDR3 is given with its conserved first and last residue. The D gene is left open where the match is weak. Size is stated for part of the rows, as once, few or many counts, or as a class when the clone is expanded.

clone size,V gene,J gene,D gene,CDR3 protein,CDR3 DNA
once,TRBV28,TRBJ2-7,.,CASSPDIVYEQYF,TGTGCCAGCAGTCCGGACATTGTCTACGAGCAGTACTTC
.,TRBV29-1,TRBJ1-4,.,CSVLWADGEKLFF,TGCAGCGTTTTGTGGGCTGACGGTGAAAAACTGTTTTTT
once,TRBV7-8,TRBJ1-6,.,CASSPKVGGGGYDSPLHF,TGTGCCAGCAGCCCGAAGGTGGGGGGAGGAGGTTATGATTCACCCCTCCACTTT
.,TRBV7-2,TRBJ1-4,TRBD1,CASSRTGLNEKLFF,TGTGCCAGCAGCCGGACAGGGTTAAATGAAAAACTGTTTTTT
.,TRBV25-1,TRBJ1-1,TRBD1,CASSLGAGGVGTEAFF,TGTGCCAGCAGTCTGGGGGCAGGGGGCGTAGGCACTGAAGCTTTCTTT
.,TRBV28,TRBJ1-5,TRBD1,CASSLLLGTTGNEDQPQHF,TGTGCCAGCAGTTTGTTATTGGGAACGACAGGGAATGAAGATCAGCCCCAGCATTTT
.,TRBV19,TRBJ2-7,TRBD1,CASSIHTGGEYEQYF,TGTGCCAGTAGTATTCACACAGGGGGCGAGTACGAGCAGTACTTC
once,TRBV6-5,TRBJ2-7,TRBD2,CASSYAALAGGDEQYF,TGTGCCAGCAGTTACGCCGCGCTAGCGGGAGGTGACGAGCAGTACTTC
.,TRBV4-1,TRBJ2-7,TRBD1,CASSPRQGYYEQYF,TGCGCCAGCAGCCCGCGACAGGGATACTACGAGCAGTACTTC
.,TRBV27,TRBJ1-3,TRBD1,CASSLNWDSGNTIYF,TGTGCCAGCAGCCTTAACTGGGACAGTGGAAACACCATATATTTT
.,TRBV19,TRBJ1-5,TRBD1,CASSRDRGTTTYYQPQHF,TGTGCCAGTAGTAGGGACAGGGGCACTACCACTTATTATCAGCCCCAGCATTTT
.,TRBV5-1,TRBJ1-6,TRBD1,CASSFYRGGSPLHF,TGCGCCAGCAGCTTTTACAGGGGTGGATCACCCCTCCACTTT
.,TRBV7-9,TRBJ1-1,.,CASSPGTEAFF,TGTGCCAGCAGCCCCGGGACAGAAGCTTTCTTT
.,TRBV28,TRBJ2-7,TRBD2,CASSPVAGGSYEQYF,TGTGCCAGCAGTCCGGTAGCGGGAGGGAGCTACGAGCAGTACTTC
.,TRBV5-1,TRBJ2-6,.,CASSLSPGLKSGANVLTF,TGCGCCAGCAGCTTGTCCCCGGGACTGAAATCTGGGGCCAACGTCCTGACTTTC